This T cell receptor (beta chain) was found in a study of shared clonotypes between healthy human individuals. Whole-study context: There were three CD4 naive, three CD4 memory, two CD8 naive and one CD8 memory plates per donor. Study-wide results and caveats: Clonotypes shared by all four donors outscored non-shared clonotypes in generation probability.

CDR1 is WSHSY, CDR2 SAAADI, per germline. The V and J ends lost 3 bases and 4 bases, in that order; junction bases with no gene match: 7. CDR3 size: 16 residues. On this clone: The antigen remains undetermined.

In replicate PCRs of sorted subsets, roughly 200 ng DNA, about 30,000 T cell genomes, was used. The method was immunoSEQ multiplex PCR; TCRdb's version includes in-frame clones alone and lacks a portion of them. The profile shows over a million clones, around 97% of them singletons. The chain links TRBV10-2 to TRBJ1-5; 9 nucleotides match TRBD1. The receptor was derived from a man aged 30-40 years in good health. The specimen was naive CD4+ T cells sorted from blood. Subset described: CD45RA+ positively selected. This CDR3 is CASSEHRGRGNQPQHF. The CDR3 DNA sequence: TGCGCCAGCAGTGAACACAGGGGGCGCGGGAATCAGCCCCAGCATTTT.